This T cell receptor beta chain was documented in a study of shared clonotypes between healthy human individuals. In the study overall: In total, the donors were two women and a few men aged 18 to 49.

General study findings and limits: As a rule, naive subsets had a larger estimated richness than memory subsets. The study found lower generation probabilities in non-shared clonotypes than in those shared by all four donors.

Splitting of each subset's genomic DNA was done evenly across several immunoSEQ plates. The protocol was immunoSEQ multiplex PCR, while the TCRdb copy is restricted to in-frame clones and leaves out a portion. The repertoire holds fewer than 1 million clones, with approximately 96% as singletons. Naive CD8 populations comprised CD45RO-negative cells positively selected for CCR7, excluding terminally differentiated effector memory CD45RA+ cells. The CDR3 length is 19 residues. Germline CDR1 is MDHEN and CDR2 is SYDVKM. Trimming removed 5 bases from V and 1 base from J; junction bases left unmatched: 18. As concerns this clone: The antigen remains unidentified.

This chain links TRBV28 with TRBJ2-3, with 7 bases that match TRBD2. This TCR derives from a man aged 25-45 years in good health. Source material: naive CD8+ T cells sorted from blood. The CDR3 nucleotides are TGTGCCAGCAGTACCCCCCTAGCGGAGGTGGTATGGGGCACAGATACGCAGTATTTT. Residues: CASSTPLAEVVWGTDTQYF. Together with reference TRBV28 and TRBJ2-3, the CDR3 gives the full variable domain: DVKVTQSSRYLVKRTGEKVFLECVQDMDHENMFWYRQDPGLGLRLIYFSYDVKMKEKGDIPEGYSVSREKKERFSLILESASTNQTSMYLCASSTPLAEVVWGTDTQYFGPGTRLTVL.